This T cell receptor beta chain came from a study of identical twins. V lost 6 bases, J lost 2 bases, and 4 bases stayed unmatched. The CDR3 loop spans 15 amino acids. The germline CDR1 and CDR2 sequences are MNHEY and SVGEGT. One entry per CDR3 protein, called by TCRdb with MiXCR from the 5' RACE reads. The data show about 240,000 distinct CDR3 sequences, with 10% seen just once and roughly 10% held by the top ten. This clonotype appeared many times. The receptor's source is a middle-aged man in good health. The sequenced sample was memory T cells sorted from blood. The J gene is TRBJ2-7, the V gene TRBV6-2 or TRBV6-3; 13 bases align to TRBD2. The CDR3 is CASSWTSGGPYEQYF. In nucleotides, the CDR3 is TGTGCCAGCAGCTGGACTAGCGGGGGACCCTACGAGCAGTACTTC.